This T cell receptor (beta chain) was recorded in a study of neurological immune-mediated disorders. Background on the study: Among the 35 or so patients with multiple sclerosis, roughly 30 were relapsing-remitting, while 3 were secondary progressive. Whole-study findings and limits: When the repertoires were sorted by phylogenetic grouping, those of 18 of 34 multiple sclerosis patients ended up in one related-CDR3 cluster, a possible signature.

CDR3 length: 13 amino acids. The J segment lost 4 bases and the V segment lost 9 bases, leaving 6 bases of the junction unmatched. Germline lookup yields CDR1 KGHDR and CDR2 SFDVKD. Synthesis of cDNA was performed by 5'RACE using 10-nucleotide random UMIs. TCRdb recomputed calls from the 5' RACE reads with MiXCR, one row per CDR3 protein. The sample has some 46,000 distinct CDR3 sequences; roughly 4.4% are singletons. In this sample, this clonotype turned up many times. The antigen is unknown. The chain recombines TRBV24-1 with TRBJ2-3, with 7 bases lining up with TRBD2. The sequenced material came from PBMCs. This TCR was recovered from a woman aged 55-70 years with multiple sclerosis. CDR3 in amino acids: CATVGGVADTQYF. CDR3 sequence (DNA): TGTGCCACCGTTGGGGGGGTGGCAGATACGCAGTATTTT.